A single sample is the source of the 32 T cell receptor beta chains below, sequenced in a study of T-cell reconstitution after alpha-beta-depleted transplantation in children. TCRbeta library construction was performed incorporating unique molecular identifiers. TCRdb reprocessed the PCR reads with MiXCR, giving one entry per CDR3 protein. The sample lists fewer than 700,000 distinct CDR3 sequences, 13% seen once, with roughly 2.3% in the top ten. Material: PBMCs, mostly from graft donor cells, obtained 360 days after TCRalphabeta/CD19-depleted stem cell transplant. All receptors come from a male patient younger than 18 who had a stem cell transplant for acute myeloid leukemia, so the T cells may come from the graft donor.

This clonotype showed up just a few times. The genes are TRBV28 and TRBJ2-3; TRBD2 is a possible D gene (6 bases). This CDR3 has 16 residues. The germline V gene has CDR1 MDHEN and CDR2 SYDVKM. The V and J ends lost 1 base and 0 bases respectively, with 11 bases between them. The CDR3 DNA is TGTGCCAGCAGTTTATCGGGGGTCGGTAGCACAGATACGCAGTATTTT. It specifies CASSLSGVGSTDTQYF.

This rearrangement joins TRBV15 to TRBJ2-1; possibly TRBD2 for D (5 bases). V was trimmed by 3 bases and J by 7 bases, leaving 25 bases between them. Germline CDR1 LNHNV, CDR2 YYDKDF (reference sequence). The CDR3 runs to 18 residues. CDR3 amino acids: CATSSDLEGDYLTNEQFF. Here the CDR3 DNA reads TGTGCCACCAGCAGTGACCTCGAAGGAGACTACCTTACGAATGAGCAGTTCTTC. Supplemented by reference TRBV15 and TRBJ2-1, the full variable domain reads DAMVIQNPRYQVTQFGKPVTLSCSQTLNHNVMYWYQQKSSQAPKLLFHYYDKDFNNEADTPDNFQSRRPNTSFCFLDIRSPGLGDTAMYLCATSSDLEGDYLTNEQFFGPGTRLTVL.

This clonotype was seen a few times. The rearrangement uses TRBV29-1 and TRBJ2-3; perhaps TRBD2 as D (5 bases). Germline lookup yields CDR1 SQVTM and CDR2 ANQGSEA. There are 17 residues in the CDR3. Trimming left V 5 bases short and J 3 bases short, with 24 bases between. The CDR3 loop reads CSVPSRAARGWTDTQYF. As DNA, the CDR3 is TGCAGCGTTCCCTCCCGTGCTGCAAGAGGGTGGACAGATACGCAGTATTTT.

The V gene is TRBV6-1, the J gene TRBJ2-6, with TRBD2 identical over 7 bases. Unmatched junction bases numbered 3, after V lost 7 bases and J lost 0 bases. This CDR3 region has 15 residues. Per germline, CDR1 MNHNS and CDR2 SASEGT. The CDR3 DNA is TGTGCCAGCACCCGCGGGGGCTCTGGGGCCAACGTCCTGACTTTC. Residues: CASTRGGSGANVLTF.

This clonotype occurred a few times. The chain is built from TRBV7-2 and TRBJ1-1; possibly TRBD1 for D (6 bases). CDR1 SGHTA and CDR2 FQGNSA come from the germline V gene. V dropped 1 base and J dropped 7 bases, with 22 bases sitting between them. CDR3 length: 17 amino acids. This chain's CDR3 is CASSLGLGGDIPVEAFF. The CDR3 DNA reads as TGTGCCAGCAGCTTAGGCCTCGGGGGCGACATCCCCGTTGAAGCTTTCTTT. The full variable domain, its missing parts supplied by reference TRBV7-2 and TRBJ1-1, is GAGVSQSPSNKVTEKGKDVELRCDPISGHTALYWYRQSLGQGLEFLIYFQGNSAPDKSGLPSDRFSAERTGGSVSTLTIQRTQQEDSAVYLCASSLGLGGDIPVEAFFGQGTRLTVV.

This clonotype was seen repeatedly, ten times or more. This sequence joins TRBV13 and TRBJ2-5; TRBD2 matches 10 bases. The germline gives CDR1 PRHDT, CDR2 FYEKMQ (reference sequence). V was pared by 4 bases and J by 5 bases, with 16 bases of the junction left unmatched. CDR3 size: 18 residues. CDR3 coding DNA: TGTGCCAGCAGCTCGTCCTCGGTCCTACTAGCGGGATGGGAGACCCAGTACTTC. This codes for CASSSSSVLLAGWETQYF.

Many counts were recorded for this clonotype. The chain combines TRBV29-1 with TRBJ2-2; TRBD1 might be the D (6 bases). V dropped 5 bases and J dropped 3 bases, with 10 bases sitting between them. Germline V lookup: CDR1 SQVTM, CDR2 ANQGSEA. The CDR3 runs to 13 residues. In DNA form, the CDR3 reads TGCAGCGTTAGGGCAGGGGACACCGGGGAGCTGTTTTTT. Translating gives CSVRAGDTGELFF.

This clonotype has a handful of counts. V and J are TRBV4-3 and TRBJ2-7; 8 positions match TRBD2. Germline V gene lookup returns CDR1 LGHNA and CDR2 YSLEER. J gave up 3 bases and V 2 bases, and 3 bases lay outside the gene matches. CDR3 length: 14 amino acids. Written as DNA, the CDR3 is TGCGCCAGCAGCCAATCCGGGGGGGACTACGAGCAGTACTTC. As protein: CASSQSGGDYEQYF.

V is TRBV6-5 and J is TRBJ1-2; D gene ambiguous. The length of the CDR3 is 17 residues. V was trimmed by 3 bases and J by 1 base, leaving 18 bases between them. The germline V gene encodes CDR1 MNHEY and CDR2 SVGAGI. CDR3 sequence reads: CASSYSGPPALNYGYTF. CDR3 nucleotide sequence: TGTGCCAGCAGTTATTCGGGCCCGCCCGCCCTTAACTATGGCTACACCTTC.

This clonotype was counted ten times or more. The chain is built from TRBV29-1 and TRBJ2-4; D gene uncertain. The CDR3 runs 12 residues. V lost 4 bases, J lost 6 bases, and 10 bases lay in between. Per the germline V gene, CDR1 is SQVTM and CDR2 is ANQGSEA. CDR3 region: CSVGAERNIQYF. Here the CDR3 DNA reads TGCAGCGTTGGGGCAGAACGAAACATTCAGTACTTC.

The chain has TRBV18 and TRBJ2-3; D tentatively fits TRBD1 or TRBD2 (5 bases each). With 3 bases removed from V and 1 base from J, the gap between germline ends came to 8 bases. CDR3 size: 14 residues. The germline CDR1 and CDR2 sequences are KGHSH and LQKENI. The DNA for the CDR3 is TGTGCCAGCTCACCGTTGGGACGCACAGATACGCAGTATTTT. It specifies CASSPLGRTDTQYF.

In its sample, this clonotype was seen a few times. The V call is TRBV7-2, the J call TRBJ2-1, with a weak D call TRBD2 (6 bases). Germline V lookup: CDR1 SGHTA, CDR2 FQGNSA. V was shortened by 5 bases and J by 5 bases, with 19 bases between the two germline ends. The CDR3 sequence is 16 residues long. The CDR3 spells CASSVAGPYINNEQFF. The CDR3 region has the DNA TGTGCCAGCAGCGTCGCGGGACCCTACATCAACAATGAGCAGTTCTTC.

DNA for the CDR3: TGCAGTGGGGAAGCGGGAGGAAGTCAAGAGACCCAGTACTTC. It specifies CSGEAGGSQETQYF. This rearrangement joins TRBV20-1 to TRBJ2-5; 9 nucleotides line up with TRBD2. CDR1 is DFQATT and CDR2 is SNEGSKA in the germline V gene (reference sequence). This CDR3 has 14 residues. V lost 7 bases and J lost 2; bases outside the gene matches: 8.

As to this clonotype: A much larger clone lies a single base off, so this may be a read error. J is TRBJ2-3 and V is TRBV15; D might be TRBD2 (7 bases). The germline CDR1 and CDR2 sequences are LNHNV and YYDKDF (reference sequence). CDR3 length: 16 residues. This chain's CDR3 is CATSPAGARSTDTEYF. CDR3 DNA: TGTGCCACCAGTCCGGCGGGGGCACGAAGCACAGATACGGAGTATTTT. Full variable domain (remainder filled in from reference TRBV15 and TRBJ2-3): DAMVIQNPRYQVTQFGKPVTLSCSQTLNHNVMYWYQQKSSQAPKLLFHYYDKDFNNEADTPDNFQSRRPNTSFCFLDIRSPGLGDTAMYLCATSPAGARSTDTEYFGPGTRLTVL.

The table lists this clonotype with a few counts. The chain couples TRBV4-3 to TRBJ2-5; 10 bases are shared with TRBD2. Germline V CDR1 and CDR2: LGHNA, YSLEER. CDR3 length equals 17 residues. The junction had 8 bases not matched to a gene; V was cut back by 0 bases and J by 4 bases. The CDR3 protein is CASSQESGLAGVETQYF. DNA of the CDR3: TGCGCCAGCAGCCAAGAATCGGGGCTAGCGGGAGTAGAGACCCAGTACTTC.

This clonotype was observed a handful of times. The V and J genes are TRBV28 and TRBJ1-1; no definite D call. Germline V CDR1 and CDR2: MDHEN, SYDVKM. V was clipped by 7 bases and J by 2 bases, with 11 bases between them. This CDR3 comprises 13 residues. CDR3 nucleotide sequence: TGTGCCAGCACCGAACACCCAAACACTGAAGCTTTCTTT. The encoded protein is CASTEHPNTEAFF.

This rearrangement joins TRBV12-3 or TRBV12-4 to TRBJ2-7; a weak D match, TRBD2 (5 bases). This CDR3 has 15 amino acids. Deletions cut 5 bases from V and 2 bases from J, with 16 bases between. The CDR3: CASSPGIFGPYEQYF. Here the CDR3 DNA reads TGTGCCAGCAGTCCGGGGATTTTCGGTCCCTACGAGCAGTACTTC.

There are a few counts of this clonotype. This could be a read error, since a much larger clone is one nucleotide away. The chain uses TRBV4-3 and TRBJ2-1; possible D gene TRBD2, 5 bases. Trimming removed 1 base at V and 0 bases at J, with 7 bases between. Germline V lookup: CDR1 LGHNA, CDR2 YSLEER. The CDR3 runs 15 residues. The CDR3 coding sequence is TGCGCCAGCAGCCAAGGAGGGATCTCCTACAATGAGCAGTTCTTC. Translated: CASSQGGISYNEQFF.

V usage is TRBV10-3 and J usage is TRBJ2-7; 7 nucleotides match TRBD1. Germline loops: CDR1 ENHRY, CDR2 SYGVKD. V lost 3 bases to trimming and J lost 6 bases; unmatched junction nucleotides: 5. This CDR3 region has 13 residues. CDR3 nucleotides: TGTGCCATCAGTGACTACACAGGGGCCGAGCAGTACTTC. It encodes CAISDYTGAEQYF.

The J gene is TRBJ1-1, the V gene TRBV4-1, with D tentatively TRBD1 (5 bases). Germline CDR1 and CDR2: MGHRA and YSYEKL. The CDR3 has 16 amino acids. V lost 1 base and J lost 6, with 18 bases in between. CDR3 sequence (DNA): TGCGCCAGCAGCCAAGCGGTTGCGGGGCAAGCAGCTGAAGCTTTCTTT. Amino acid sequence: CASSQAVAGQAAEAFF.

This clonotype occurred a few times. The chain employs TRBV11-2 and TRBJ2-5; TRBD2 aligns across 8 bases. The CDR3 is 17 residues long. Trimming took 0 bases from V and 4 from J; bases not matched to a gene: 10. Per germline, CDR1 SGHAT and CDR2 FQNNGV. CDR3 nucleotides: TGTGCCAGCAGCTTAGAAATCGTCGGGAGGGTGGGAGAGACCCAGTACTTC. It codes for CASSLEIVGRVGETQYF.

This clonotype was counted many times. The chain links TRBV6-2 or TRBV6-3 to TRBJ2-7; 13 nucleotides match TRBD2. The CDR3 loop spans 15 amino acids. The germline V gene has CDR1 MNHEY and CDR2 SVGEGT. V lost 0 bases, J lost 6 bases, and 2 bases stayed unmatched. This CDR3 reads CASSYSRLAGGEQYF. The CDR3 DNA follows: TGTGCCAGCAGTTACTCAAGACTAGCGGGAGGCGAGCAGTACTTC.

This chain connects TRBV5-1 to TRBJ2-7, with 10 bases matching TRBD2. The CDR3 spans 14 residues. Unmatched junction bases numbered 6, after V lost 5 bases and J lost 4 bases. Germline V gene lookup returns CDR1 SGHRS and CDR2 YFSETQ. The CDR3 DNA reads as TGCGCCAGCAGAGGAGCGGGAGGGCCATACGAGCAGTACTTC. This encodes CASRGAGGPYEQYF.

This clonotype was counted many times. This rearrangement joins TRBV20-1 to TRBJ2-1; TRBD1 matches at 8 bases. The germline gives CDR1 DFQATT, CDR2 SNEGSKA (reference sequence). V trimming: 5 bases; J trimming: 9 bases; junction bases outside the gene matches: 12. The CDR3 consists of 14 residues. CDR3 loop: CSAETGTGIGEQFF. CDR3 DNA: TGCAGTGCTGAAACCGGGACAGGTATCGGTGAGCAGTTCTTC.

The chain links TRBV5-1 to TRBJ2-1; TRBD2 aligns across 10 bases. Germline V lookup: CDR1 SGHRS, CDR2 YFSETQ. This CDR3 comprises 16 residues. V was clipped by 1 base and J by 7 bases; unmatched bases: 8. In DNA, the CDR3 is TGCGCCAGCAGCTTGTATACTAGCGGGAATGGTAATGAGCAGTTCTTC. This encodes CASSLYTSGNGNEQFF. Full variable domain (remainder filled in from reference TRBV5-1 and TRBJ2-1): KAGVTQTPRYLIKTRGQQVTLSCSPISGHRSVSWYQQTPGQGLQFLFEYFSETQRNKGNFPGRFSGRQFSNSRSEMNVSTLELGDSALYLCASSLYTSGNGNEQFFGPGTRLTVL.

The chain carries TRBV5-5 and TRBJ2-1, with 9 nucleotides matching TRBD2. CDR1 and CDR2 (germline): SGHKS, YYEKEE (reference sequence). J was trimmed by 6 bases and V by 1 base; bases with no gene match: 2. The CDR3 sequence is 14 residues long. In nucleotides, the CDR3 is TGTGCCAGCAGCTTGATGACTAGCGGCAATGAGCAGTTCTTC. Protein sequence: CASSLMTSGNEQFF.

In its sample, this clonotype was seen many times. The chain is built from TRBV25-1 and TRBJ2-2; D ambiguous. CDR1 MGHDK and CDR2 SYGVNS come from the germline V gene. V was pared by 6 bases and J by 0 bases, with 8 bases between. The CDR3 runs 14 residues. In DNA, the CDR3 is TGTGCCAGCAGGGGCATCCCGAACACCGGGGAGCTGTTTTTT. It translates to CASRGIPNTGELFF.

This chain joins TRBV4-2 and TRBJ2-7, with TRBD1 identical over 7 bases. The CDR3 is 19 residues long. The V segment lost 4 bases and the J segment 0 bases; nucleotides outside the gene matches: 18. The germline V gene has CDR1 LGHNA and CDR2 YNFKEQ. CDR3 sequence reads: CASSLGRDSLRFRSYEQYF. CDR3 sequence (DNA): TGTGCCAGCAGCCTCGGAAGGGACAGTCTTCGATTTCGCTCCTACGAGCAGTACTTC.

This clonotype was found many times. This rearrangement joins TRBV12-3 or TRBV12-4 to TRBJ1-2, with D unresolved. The CDR3 is 13 residues long. The V gene lost 3 bases and the J gene lost 5 bases, with 10 bases spanning the gap. Here the CDR3 reads CASSFAAAYGYTF. As DNA, the CDR3 is TGTGCCAGCAGTTTCGCGGCAGCTTATGGCTACACCTTC.

The sample holds a few counts of this clonotype. The gene calls are TRBV18 and TRBJ1-1; weak D call: TRBD1 (5 bases). V was trimmed by 8 bases and J by 11 bases, leaving 21 bases between them. This CDR3 comprises 13 residues. Per the germline V gene, CDR1 is KGHSH and CDR2 is LQKENI. DNA of the CDR3: TGTGCCAGCAACATAGCGGGACCGCCTATTGCTTTCTTT. Protein: CASNIAGPPIAFF.

This clonotype was seen many times. This sequence joins TRBV29-1 and TRBJ2-2; D possibly corresponds to TRBD2 (7 bases). The CDR3 extends over 15 amino acids. The germline gives CDR1 SQVTM, CDR2 ANQGSEA. V dropped 7 bases and J dropped 7 bases, with 22 bases sitting between them. The CDR3 nucleotides read TGCAGCGGGGGGGGCGGGACTCCTACAAGCGGGGAGCTGTTTTTT. It codes for CSGGGGTPTSGELFF.

This clonotype was counted ten times or more. The chain couples TRBV7-9 to TRBJ1-6, with unresolved D. CDR1 and CDR2 (germline): SEHNR, FQNEAQ (reference sequence). V gave up 0 bases and J gave up 7 bases, with 13 bases separating them. The CDR3 runs 16 residues. This CDR3 is CASSLAPLAYNSPLHF. For the CDR3, the DNA is TGTGCCAGCAGCTTAGCGCCTTTGGCATACAATTCACCCCTCCACTTT. The whole variable domain, remainder taken from reference TRBV7-9 and TRBJ1-6, is DTGVSQNPRHKITKRGQNVTFRCDPISEHNRLYWYRQTLGQGPEFLTYFQNEAQLEKSRLLSDRFSAERPKGSFSTLEIQRTEQGDSAMYLCASSLAPLAYNSPLHFGNGTRLTVT.